This T cell receptor beta chain comes out of a study of beta chain features in type 1 diabetes. General study results and limits: Sequencing from cDNA could over-represent high-TCR-expressing cells.

Sorting with CD45RO/CCR7/CD25/CD127/CD95/CD27 yielded naive, central memory, regulatory and stem-like memory CD4+ cells. CDR3 length equals 11 residues. Germline V gene lookup returns CDR1 SGHTA and CDR2 FQGNSA. The V end was cut by 3 bases, the J end by 4 bases, with 3 bases between. This clone was detected only a few times. What it binds is not known. As every portion of the isolated RNA was reverse transcribed, the sequencing read expressed TCRB transcripts. Data came from immunoSEQ multiplex PCR; TCRdb stores just in-frame clones and leaves some out. The sample yields some 330,000 clones, roughly 9.6% seen once.

This clonotype was obtained from a woman aged 25 to 39 in good health. What was sequenced was naive CD4+ T cells from blood. V is TRBV7-2 and J is TRBJ2-5; D gene ambiguous. The CDR3 loop reads CASSFRETQYF. The DNA of the CDR3 is TGTGCCAGCAGCTTCAGAGAGACCCAGTACTTC.